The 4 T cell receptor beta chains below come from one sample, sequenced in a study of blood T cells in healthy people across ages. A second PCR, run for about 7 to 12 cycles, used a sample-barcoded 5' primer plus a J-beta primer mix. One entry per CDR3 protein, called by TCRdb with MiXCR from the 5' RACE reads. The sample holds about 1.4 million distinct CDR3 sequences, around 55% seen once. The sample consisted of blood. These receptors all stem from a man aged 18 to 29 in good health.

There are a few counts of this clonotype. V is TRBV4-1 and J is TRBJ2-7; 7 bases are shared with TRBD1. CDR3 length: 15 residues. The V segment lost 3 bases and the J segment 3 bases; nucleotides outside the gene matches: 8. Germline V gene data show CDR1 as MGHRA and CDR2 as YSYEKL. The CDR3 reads CASSQIPGQIYEQYF. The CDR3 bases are TGCGCCAGCAGCCAGATCCCGGGACAGATCTACGAGCAGTACTTC.

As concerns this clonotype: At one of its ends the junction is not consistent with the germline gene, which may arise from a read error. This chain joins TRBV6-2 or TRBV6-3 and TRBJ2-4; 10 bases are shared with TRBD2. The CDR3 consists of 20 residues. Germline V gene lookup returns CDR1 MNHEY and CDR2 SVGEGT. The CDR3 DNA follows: TGTGCCAGCAGTTCGTCTAGCGGGGGTCCTCAATTGGAAGCCAAAAACATCCAGTACTTC. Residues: CASSSSSGGPQLEAKNIQYF.

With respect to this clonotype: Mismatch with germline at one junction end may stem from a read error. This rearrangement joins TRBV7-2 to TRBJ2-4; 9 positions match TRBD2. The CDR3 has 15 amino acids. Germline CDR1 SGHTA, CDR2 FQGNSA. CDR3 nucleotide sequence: TGTGCCGGCAGCTCCCCCGTTATAGCGGGAGAAATTCAGTACTTC. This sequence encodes CAGSSPVIAGEIQYF.

CDR3 sequence reads: CSVGGRDGSFF. The CDR3 DNA reads TGCAGCGTTGGGGGCCGGGACGGCAGTTTCTTT. V is TRBV29-1 and J is TRBJ1-1, with D perhaps TRBD1 (5 bases). Deletions cut 4 bases from V and 13 bases from J, with 16 bases between. The CDR3 loop spans 11 amino acids. Germline-derived CDR1 and CDR2 are SQVTM and ANQGSEA.